Described below is a single T cell receptor (beta chain) sequence and its context. The germline gives CDR1 SGHTA, CDR2 FQGNSA. V dropped 5 bases and J dropped 10 bases, with 14 bases sitting between them. The CDR3 totals 12 residues. These data originate in a study of blood T cell repertoires in COVID-19. TCRdb's copy holds only in-frame clones and misses some; the assay was immunoSEQ multiplex PCR. The sample has over 100,000 clones, over 75% seen once. The material sequenced was peripheral blood. The chain uses TRBV7-2 and TRBJ1-1; weak D call: TRBD1 (6 bases). This clonotype was obtained from a woman aged 50 to 60 with acute or convalescent COVID-19. CDR3 loop: CASSHNGGAAFF. The CDR3 nucleotides are TGTGCCAGCAGCCATAATGGGGGGGCAGCTTTCTTT. The full variable domain, with the rest looked up from reference TRBV7-2 and TRBJ1-1, is GAGVSQSPSNKVTEKGKDVELRCDPISGHTALYWYRQSLGQGLEFLIYFQGNSAPDKSGLPSDRFSAERTGGSVSTLTIQRTQQEDSAVYLCASSHNGGAAFFGQGTRLTVV.